Below, 7 T cell receptor beta chains from the same sample are listed, as sequenced in a study of T cell changes during pregnancy in multiple sclerosis. The repertoire was sequenced with immunoSEQ multiplex PCR; TCRdb's copy has only in-frame clones and lacks some. The sample yields around 69,000 clones, around 94% seen once. The source was peripheral blood, collected in the third trimester of pregnancy. The source of these receptors is a female donor in good health, enrolled as a control in a pregnancy study.

The rearrangement links TRBV6-6 to TRBJ2-3; D is undetermined. The V end lost 7 bases, the J end lost 3 bases, and 8 bases lay between the germline ends. This CDR3 is built from 12 residues. Germline assignment: CDR1 MNHNY and CDR2 SVGAGI (reference sequence). The CDR3 DNA sequence: TGTGCCAGCAAGTTGAGGACAGATACGCAGTATTTT. The encoded protein is CASKLRTDTQYF.

This sequence joins TRBV11-3 and TRBJ2-5, with D unresolved. This CDR3 is built from 12 residues. Germline loops: CDR1 SGHNT, CDR2 YENEEA. V was shortened by 3 bases and J by 5 bases, with 7 bases between the two germline ends. The CDR3 spells CASSFNGETQYF. The DNA for the CDR3 is TGTGCCAGCAGCTTTAACGGGGAGACCCAGTACTTC.

The chain combines TRBV7-2 with TRBJ2-3; possibly TRBD2 for D (6 bases). The CDR3 length is 14 residues. The germline V and J ends were trimmed by 4 bases and 2 bases, with 10 bases remaining between them. Germline CDR1 SGHTA, CDR2 FQGNSA. The CDR3 protein is CASSSAGSTDTQYF. CDR3 nucleotide sequence: TGTGCCAGCAGCTCAGCGGGCTCCACAGATACGCAGTATTTT. The full variable domain, completed using reference TRBV7-2 and TRBJ2-3, is GAGVSQSPSNKVTEKGKDVELRCDPISGHTALYWYRQSLGQGLEFLIYFQGNSAPDKSGLPSDRFSAERTGGSVSTLTIQRTQQEDSAVYLCASSSAGSTDTQYFGPGTRLTVL.

V gene TRBV7-8 combines with J gene TRBJ1-3; D may be TRBD1 (6 bases). The V gene's germline CDR1 is SGHVS and CDR2 FQNEAQ. CDR3 length: 15 residues. Trimming pared 4 bases from V and 0 bases from J, leaving 10 bases between. The CDR3 DNA follows: TGTGCCAGCAGCTCGGACAGCCGCTCTGGAAACACCATATATTTT. Amino acids: CASSSDSRSGNTIYF.

V gene TRBV27 combines with J gene TRBJ2-1; 7 bases agree with TRBD2. Germline V CDR1 and CDR2: MNHEY, SMNVEV (reference sequence). The trim removed 6 bases at V and 6 bases at J, leaving 14 bases unmatched. The CDR3 contains 16 residues. CDR3 in amino acids: CASSPYRGGGSNEQFF. The CDR3 nucleotides read TGTGCCAGCAGCCCCTACCGGGGCGGGGGATCCAATGAGCAGTTCTTC.

On this clone itself: Mismatch with germline at one junction end may stem from a read error. The CDR3 nucleotides read TGTGCTAGCAGCTTAGGGCCAGCTGACTGGTACGAGCAGTACTTC. Translated, it gives CASSLGPADWYEQYF. The chain carries TRBV7-7 and TRBJ2-7; D unclear. CDR3 length equals 15 residues. Germline V lookup: CDR1 SSHAT, CDR2 FNYEAQ (reference sequence).

This clone was counted a single time. The chain has TRBV7-2 and TRBJ2-7; 11 bases are shared with TRBD2. The V gene's germline CDR1 is SGHTA and CDR2 FQGNSA. This CDR3 region has 15 residues. Trimming at V came to 4 bases and at J to 7 bases, leaving 9 bases not matched to a gene. For the CDR3, the DNA is TGTGCCAGCAGCTCCGTAGCGGGAGGGCCCTGGGAGCAGTACTTC. It translates to CASSSVAGGPWEQYF.